One and the same sample provided the 13 T cell receptor beta chains below, sequenced in a study of T cell repertoires in ileal Crohn's disease. TCRdb keeps only in-frame clones here, not all; method: immunoSEQ multiplex PCR. The sample has approximately 30,000 clones, roughly 77% seen once. Sequencing was done on a sample of ileal tissue. The receptors here all came from an adult with Crohn's disease.

The chain employs TRBV29-1 and TRBJ2-5; 7 bases align to TRBD1. The better agreement between TRBJ2-7 and the DNA end casts doubt on the J call. Germline V gives CDR1 SQVTM, CDR2 ANQGSEA. This CDR3 comprises 14 residues. CDR3 nucleotide sequence: TGCAGCGTTTCGGGGACAGTGAGCTCCTACGAGCAGTACTTC. Protein: CSVSGTVSSYEQYF.

The rearrangement joins TRBV20-1 to TRBJ2-5; no clear D gene. Germline lookup yields CDR1 DFQATT and CDR2 SNEGSKA (reference sequence). Trimming shortened V by 5 bases and J by 5 bases, and 9 bases separated the two germline ends. The CDR3 length is 11 residues. The CDR3 bases are TGCAGTGCTTTGAGATCGGAGACCCAGTACTTC. This codes for CSALRSETQYF.

The chain combines TRBV14 with TRBJ2-7; tentatively, D is TRBD2 (5 bases). This CDR3 contains 14 residues. With 2 bases removed from V and 12 bases from J, the gap between germline ends came to 20 bases. CDR1 SGHDN and CDR2 FVKESK come from the germline V gene. CDR3 region: CASSQPGYGTSLYF. CDR3 DNA sequence: TGTGCCAGCAGCCAACCGGGATACGGCACCTCGCTGTACTTC.

The chain couples TRBV5-1 to TRBJ2-6, with unresolved D. The V and J ends lost 0 bases and 2 bases respectively, with 6 bases between them. The germline CDR1 and CDR2 sequences are SGHRS and YFSETQ. CDR3 size: 15 residues. Written as DNA, the CDR3 is TGCGCCAGCAGCTTGGAGGCGGCTGGGGCCAACGTCCTGACTTTC. Protein: CASSLEAAGANVLTF.

This chain joins TRBV9 and TRBJ2-5; TRBD2 might be the D (5 bases). The V end was cut by 0 bases, the J end by 5 bases, with 11 bases between. CDR1 is SGDLS and CDR2 is YYNGEE in the germline V gene. The CDR3 spans 14 residues. The CDR3: CASSVGPSRETQYF. DNA for the CDR3: TGTGCCAGCAGCGTAGGACCTAGCCGGGAGACCCAGTACTTC.

This rearrangement joins TRBV5-1 to TRBJ2-5; 9 positions match TRBD1. Germline V gives CDR1 SGHRS, CDR2 YFSETQ. Trimming removed 5 bases from V and 4 bases from J; junction bases left unmatched: 6. This CDR3 is built from 14 residues. CDR3 in DNA: TGCGCCAGCAGAGACCAGACAGGGGGAGAGACCCAGTACTTC. Its translation is CASRDQTGGETQYF.

Comments on this clone: Other DNA variants within this sample encode the same CDR3. This sequence joins TRBV2 and TRBJ2-1; D remains unclear. V gave up 7 bases and J gave up 0 bases, with 10 bases separating them. The CDR3 totals 14 residues. Germline V lookup: CDR1 SNHLY, CDR2 FYNNEI. Here the CDR3 reads CASNGGSSYNEQFF. CDR3 nucleotides: TGTGCCAGCAATGGCGGTAGCTCCTACAATGAGCAGTTCTTC.

The CDR3 region has the DNA TGTGCCAGCAGTTTGAGTGGGAGGCCCTACAATGAGCAGTTCTTC. It encodes CASSLSGRPYNEQFF. The V and J genes are TRBV11-2 and TRBJ2-1; tentatively, D is TRBD2 (6 bases). There are 15 residues in the CDR3. Germline CDR1 is SGHAT and CDR2 is FQNNGV. V shed 6 bases and J shed 2 bases, with 14 bases lying between them.

The chain has TRBV5-1 and TRBJ2-7; 8 bases are shared with TRBD1. Trimming removed 2 bases from V and 5 bases from J; junction bases left unmatched: 6. The CDR3 is 14 amino acids. Per the germline V gene, CDR1 is SGHRS and CDR2 is YFSETQ. CDR3 bases: TGCGCCAGCAGCTTATCGGGACAGGAGGACGAGCAGTACTTC. This sequence encodes CASSLSGQEDEQYF.

V and J are TRBV9 and TRBJ2-7; 9 bases are shared with TRBD1. Looked up from germline, CDR1 is SGDLS and CDR2 is YYNGEE. Trimming removed 4 bases from V and 3 bases from J; junction bases left unmatched: 5. The CDR3 has 14 residues. CDR3 protein: CASSPTGGGYEQYF. The CDR3, as DNA: TGTGCCAGCAGCCCGACAGGGGGAGGCTACGAGCAGTACTTC. Full variable domain (missing parts from reference TRBV9 and TRBJ2-7): DSGVTQTPKHLITATGQRVTLRCSPRSGDLSVYWYQQSLDQGLQFLIQYYNGEERAKGNILERFSAQQFPDLHSELNLSSLELGDSALYFCASSPTGGGYEQYFGPGTRLTVT.

This chain links TRBV30 with TRBJ1-2; D is unclear. Trimming stripped 6 bases from V and 5 bases from J, with 16 bases between. CDR3 size: 13 residues. CDR1 GTSNPN and CDR2 SVGIG come from the germline V gene (reference sequence). CDR3 nucleotide sequence: TGTGCCTGTTTCTATGCCGATCTTTATGGCTACACCTTC. Its protein product is CACFYADLYGYTF.

This clone has only a few counts. V gene TRBV5-6 combines with J gene TRBJ2-5; 8 bases line up with TRBD2. V was clipped by 4 bases and J by 5 bases; unmatched bases: 7. Germline V lookup: CDR1 SGHDT, CDR2 YYEEEE. The CDR3 is made up of 14 amino acids. The DNA for the CDR3 is TGTGCCAGCAGCCCCAGCGGGAGATGGGAGACCCAGTACTTC. Translating it yields CASSPSGRWETQYF. The full variable domain, with the rest looked up from reference TRBV5-6 and TRBJ2-5, is DAGVTQSPTHLIKTRGQQVTLRCSPKSGHDTVSWYQQALGQGPQFIFQYYEEEERQRGNFPDRFSGHQFPNYSSELNVNALLLGDSALYLCASSPSGRWETQYFGPGTRLLVL.

The rearrangement joins TRBV7-5 to TRBJ2-7; the table's D call, TRBD2, has no DNA check behind it. TRBV7-5 is marked as a pseudogene. The CDR3 contains 13 residues. CDR3 in amino acids: CARPGGHIYEQYF. The DNA of the CDR3 is TGTGCCCGCCCGGGGGGCCACATCTACGAGCAGTACTTC.